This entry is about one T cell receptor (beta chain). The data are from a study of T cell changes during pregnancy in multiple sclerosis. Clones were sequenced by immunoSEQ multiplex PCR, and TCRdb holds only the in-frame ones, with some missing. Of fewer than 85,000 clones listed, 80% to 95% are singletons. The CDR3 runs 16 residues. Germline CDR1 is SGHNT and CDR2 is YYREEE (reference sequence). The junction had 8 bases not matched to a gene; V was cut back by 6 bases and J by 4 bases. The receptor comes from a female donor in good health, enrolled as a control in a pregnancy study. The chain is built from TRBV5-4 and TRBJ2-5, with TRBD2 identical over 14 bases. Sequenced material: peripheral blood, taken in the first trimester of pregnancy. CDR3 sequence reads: CASTIGTSGSVETQYF. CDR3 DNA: TGTGCCAGCACCATTGGGACTAGCGGGAGTGTAGAGACCCAGTACTTC. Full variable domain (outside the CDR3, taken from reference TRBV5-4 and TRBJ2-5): ETGVTQSPTHLIKTRGQQVTLRCSSQSGHNTVSWYQQALGQGPQFIFQYYREEENGRGNFPPRFSGLQFPNYSSELNVNALELDDSALYLCASTIGTSGSVETQYFGPGTRLLVL.